The rows below give T cell receptor beta chains drawn from one sample of a study of control samples from healthy donors and cancer patients. Sequencing used immunoSEQ multiplex PCR; TCRdb keeps in-frame clones, though not all of them. The repertoire holds around 130,000 clones, with more than 80% as singletons. Material for sequencing was blood. The source is a man in his late teens or twenties in good health. Each CDR3 is given with its conserved first and last residue. A D gene is named only where the DNA matches it firmly. Clone size is not always given. Where it is, it says once, few, many or a class for expanded clones.

clone size	V gene	D gene	J gene	CDR3 protein	CDR3 DNA
.	TRBV15	.	TRBJ1-4	CATNTQGSNEKLFF	TGTGCCACCAACACCCAGGGAAGCAATGAAAAACTGTTTTTT
few	TRBV19	.	TRBJ1-3	CASKEDFSGNTIYF	TGTGCCAGTAAGGAGGACTTCTCTGGAAACACCATATATTTT
.	TRBV19	.	TRBJ2-1	CASSKSGAPYNEQFF	TGTGCCAGTAGCAAGTCAGGGGCCCCCTACAATGAGCAGTTCTTC
once	TRBV4-3	TRBD2	TRBJ2-2	CASSRTSPNTRELFF	TGCGCCAGCAGCCGGACTAGCCCGAACACCAGGGAGCTGTTTTTT
.	TRBV29-1	.	TRBJ1-1	CSVEQVGAEAFF	TGCAGCGTTGAACAGGTAGGAGCTGAAGCTTTCTTT
.	TRBV19	TRBD1	TRBJ2-1	CASSIGAGGAYNEQFF	TGTGCCAGTAGTATAGGGGCAGGGGGCGCCTACAATGAGCAGTTCTTC
.	TRBV2	TRBD2	TRBJ2-5	CASTRAGATETQYF	TGTGCCAGCACCCGAGCGGGAGCAACAGAGACCCAGTACTTC
.	TRBV11-2	.	TRBJ2-1	CASSSGRGTRLYEQFF	TGTGCCAGCAGCTCAGGACGCGGGACTCGACTCTATGAGCAGTTCTTC
few	TRBV11-3	.	TRBJ1-4	CASSDDRVNEKLFF	TGTGCCAGCAGCGACGACAGAGTGAATGAAAAACTGTTTTTT
.	TRBV11-2	TRBD1	TRBJ1-4	CASSLESDRGRTNEKLFF	TGTGCCAGCAGCTTAGAATCGGACAGGGGGCGGACTAATGAAAAACTGTTTTTT
.	TRBV4-2	TRBD2	TRBJ2-4	CASSQEPTSGKNIQYF	TGTGCCAGCAGCCAAGAGCCGACTAGCGGCAAAAACATTCAGTACTTC
few	TRBV24-1	.	TRBJ1-5	CATSDRGNQPQHF	TGTGCCACCAGTGACAGGGGCAATCAGCCCCAGCATTTT
.	TRBV25-1	.	TRBJ2-3	CASSEYSGGDTQYF	TGTGCCAGCAGTGAATATTCCGGTGGGGATACGCAGTATTTT
.	TRBV10-1	.	TRBJ2-1	CASSGGMTAGQFF	TGCGCCAGCAGTGGTGGTATGACCGCCGGGCAGTTCTTC
.	TRBV6-5	TRBD1	TRBJ2-5	CARPPDRVEETQYF	TGTGCCAGACCCCCGGACAGGGTCGAGGAGACCCAGTACTTC
.	TRBV6-1	.	TRBJ2-3	CASSGPNSLGPLNTQYF	TGTGCCAGCAGTGGTCCCAATAGCCTAGGCCCCCTAAATACGCAGTATTTT
once	TRBV7-8	TRBD1	TRBJ2-6	CASSLGSRRGLSGANVLTF	TGTGCCAGCAGCTTAGGAAGTCGCAGGGGGCTATCTGGGGCCAACGTCCTGACTTTC
.	TRBV25-1	.	TRBJ2-5	CASSEDRDGQETQYF	TGTGCCAGCAGTGAGGACCGGGACGGTCAAGAGACCCAGTACTTC
.	TRBV19	TRBD1	TRBJ1-2	CASRAQGANYGYTF	TGTGCCAGTAGGGCACAGGGGGCCAACTATGGCTACACCTTC
.	TRBV30	TRBD1	TRBJ1-1	CAVRDRNTEAFF	TGTGCCGTCCGGGACAGGAACACTGAAGCTTTCTTT
.	TRBV24-1	.	TRBJ2-3	CATSTGVADTQYF	TGTGCCACCAGTACTGGGGTGGCAGATACGCAGTATTTT
.	TRBV6-5	TRBD1	TRBJ2-1	CASSGGPGGTNEQFF	TGTGCCAGCTCTGGGGGTCCAGGGGGCACAAATGAGCAGTTCTTC
.	TRBV30	TRBD2	TRBJ2-1	CAWSVSGGEQFF	TGTGCCTGGAGTGTCAGCGGGGGGGAGCAGTTCTTC
.	TRBV5-6	.	TRBJ2-1	CASSFRAGNNEQFF	TGTGCCAGCAGCTTTAGGGCGGGCAACAATGAGCAGTTCTTC
.	TRBV2	TRBD1	TRBJ1-6	CASEGQYNSPLHF	TGTGCCAGCGAGGGACAGTATAATTCACCCCTCCACTTT
.	TRBV9	TRBD1	TRBJ1-6	CASSDRDSASPLHF	TGTGCCAGCAGCGACCGGGACAGCGCTTCACCCCTCCACTTT
once	TRBV4-1	.	TRBJ1-2	CASSQVFGGYTF	TGCGCCAGCAGCCAAGTTTTCGGTGGCTACACCTTC
.	TRBV11-2	.	TRBJ1-2	CASRDGDWGYTF	TGTGCCAGCCGAGACGGGGATTGGGGCTACACCTTC
.	TRBV4-1	.	TRBJ1-3	CASSLSPGNTIYF	TGCGCCAGCAGCCTTAGCCCTGGAAACACCATATATTTT
.	TRBV7-9	.	TRBJ2-4	CASSLGSKNIQYF	TGTGCCAGCAGCTTAGGGTCCAAAAACATTCAGTACTTC
.	TRBV4-3	.	TRBJ1-1	CASSQSRGGNTEAFF	TGCGCCAGCAGCCAATCTAGGGGCGGCAACACTGAAGCTTTCTTT
.	TRBV2	TRBD1	TRBJ1-6	CASSDLWDRVNSPLHF	TGTGCCAGCAGTGATTTGTGGGACAGGGTTAATTCACCCCTCCACTTT
.	TRBV7-9	.	TRBJ1-2	CASSSDNYGYTF	TGTGCCAGCAGCTCCGACAACTATGGCTACACCTTC
.	TRBV6-5	.	TRBJ2-2	CASTPTGGTAGELFF	TGTGCCAGCACCCCCACGGGTGGTACGGCCGGGGAGCTGTTTTTT
.	TRBV18	.	TRBJ1-2	CASSLASLRTLSNGYTF	TGTGCCAGCTCACTGGCTTCCCTTCGGACACTCTCTAATGGCTACACCTTC
.	TRBV30	.	TRBJ1-2	CAWKGSDGYTF	TGTGCCTGGAAAGGTAGCGATGGCTACACCTTC
.	TRBV6-1	.	TRBJ2-5	CASSEGRTATGYETQYF	TGTGCCAGCAGTGAGGGGCGCACAGCCACTGGATATGAGACCCAGTACTTC
.	TRBV19	.	TRBJ1-5	CASSTPYASLRDQPQHF	TGTGCCAGTAGTACCCCCTACGCATCCCTTAGGGATCAGCCCCAGCATTTT
.	TRBV7-6	TRBD2	TRBJ2-2	CACRSEAGGGTGELFF	TGTGCCTGCCGATCGGAGGCGGGAGGGGGCACCGGGGAGCTGTTTTTT
.	TRBV25-1	.	TRBJ1-2	CASSEWGGNYGYTF	TGTGCCAGCAGTGAATGGGGGGGAAACTATGGCTACACCTTC
.	TRBV18	.	TRBJ1-6	CASSPTSSYNSPLHF	TGTGCCAGCTCACCAACGAGCTCCTATAATTCACCCCTCCACTTT
few	TRBV7-9	TRBD1	TRBJ1-6	CASSLGQGEFGNSPLHF	TGTGCCAGCAGCTTGGGACAGGGGGAATTTGGTAATTCACCCCTCCACTTT
.	TRBV5-1	.	TRBJ2-3	CASSVSSGVTDTQYF	TGCGCCAGCAGCGTATCCTCGGGGGTCACAGATACGCAGTATTTT
.	TRBV19	TRBD1	TRBJ2-7	CASIAGQGPAYEQYF	TGTGCCAGTATTGCGGGACAGGGCCCTGCCTACGAGCAGTACTTC
.	TRBV28	.	TRBJ2-7	CASSLAGQTYEQYF	TGTGCCAGCAGTTTAGCGGGACAGACCTACGAGCAGTACTTC
.	TRBV3-1/TRBV3-2	.	TRBJ2-5	CASSQDGRGETQYF	TGTGCCAGCAGCCAAGATGGTAGAGGTGAGACCCAGTACTTC
.	TRBV24-1	TRBD1	TRBJ1-3	CATSANPGQGMGNTIYF	TGTGCCACCAGTGCAAACCCGGGACAGGGTATGGGAAACACCATATATTTT
.	TRBV5-4	.	TRBJ2-6	CASSLAGLYSGANVLTF	TGTGCCAGCAGCTTGGCGGGACTGTACTCTGGGGCCAACGTCCTGACTTTC